This TCR beta chain was profiled in a study of response to subunit inactivated influenza vaccine. V lost 0 bases and J 6 bases, leaving 11 bases between the germline ends. The CDR3 loop spans 14 amino acids. CDR1 and CDR2 (germline): SGHDN, FVKESK. From the RT-PCR reads, TCRdb called clonotypes with MiXCR, one entry per CDR3 protein. The repertoire holds roughly 540,000 distinct CDR3 sequences, with approximately 20% as singletons. The same specimen was also included in a second study, on T cells expressing NK-cell markers. That work states: With UMIs, 5'RACE template switching was used to make TCR beta cDNA. There were seven HCMV-seropositive donors and one seronegative donor among the eight sequenced. NKG2C+ dominant clonotype frequencies in a handful of donors were roughly 1.0-7.5% of CD8+ T cells.

The sequenced sample was CD4+ T cells sorted from PBMCs, obtained roughly 12 days after vaccination. This receptor was taken from a middle-aged man who received an inactivated influenza vaccine. The V call is TRBV14, the J call TRBJ1-2; D possibly corresponds to TRBD1 (6 bases). The CDR3 coding sequence is TGTGCCAGCAGCCAAGATCGTACAGGGAATGGCTACACCTTC. Translating gives CASSQDRTGNGYTF.